This record looks at one T cell receptor (beta chain) sequence and its context. The antigen this receptor binds is unknown. Per-base qualities were not stored, and no clone one base away is much larger. V gives up 3 bases and J gives up 6 bases, and the segment between their germline ends measures 19 bases. CDR1 is given as LNHDA and CDR2 as SQIVND, both from the germline V gene (reference sequence). The CDR3 numbers 16 residues from cysteine through phenylalanine. This entry keeps only the CDR3 DNA: 48 bases, framed from base 1. The source of the sample is a study of T cell responses to AZD1222 COVID-19 vaccine (dated by TCRdb to the early 2020s). General notes on the study: AZD1222 recipients with second doses at about 4 weeks or about 12 weeks were pooled, because spike-specific TCR depth and breadth did not differ between schedules. TCR sequencing covered 230 to 250 trial participants: roughly 200 given two doses of AZD1222 and approximately 26 given two doses of MenACWY control vaccine. Enrollment into the trials was organized by age into subgroups of 18-55, 56-69 and 70-plus years, and those subgroups contained about 160, 30 and 59 TCR-sequenced participants, respectively. Points the paper makes about the study in general: Reportedly, almost half of the unique spike-specific TCRs recognized epitopes lying outside the regions that are mutated in the B.1.351 and B.1.1.7 variants. Participants were mostly white British and included more females than males, and it was suggested by the authors that clonal diversity may have been underestimated. Spike-specific TCR breadth and depth rose significantly after two AZD1222 doses compared with day 0 and with MenACWY recipients. Conclusions about previously exposed vaccinees are limited, since just a handful of AZD1222 recipients were seropositive for SARS-CoV-2 at baseline. The 56-69-year group was small, and its depth increase did not reach significance, likely because of low power. Because no day 14 peak-response samples were available, repertoires were characterized only after the peak T cell response. Vaccine-associated CD4 TCRs spanned the whole spike protein, with dominant responses in regions 160-218 and 743-854.

The sample's time point label, in plain terms: baseline before first vaccination. Vaccinee samples were obtained from the UK trials COV001 and COV002, which included a single-blind randomized controlled phase 2/3 trial of AZD1222 (ChAdOx1 nCoV-19) in healthy adults. For TCRbeta chain sequencing, PBMC samples were collected from trial participants at day 0 and at day 28 after the second dose. The CDR3 regions of human TCRbeta chains were subjected to immunosequencing. In the paper's pipeline: TCRs in the repertoires were matched against a reference library of SARS-CoV-2-specific TCRs that had been generated with the MIRA antigen-specificity platform. Breadth meant the fraction of unique TCRs that were SARS-CoV-2-associated, whereas depth meant the fraction of total T cells that were SARS-CoV-2-associated. Using the MIRA data, each spike-specific TCR was assigned both to the spike region to which the TCR was reactive and to a CD4 or CD8 class. Log10-transformed breadth and depth values were compared by one-way ANOVA with Sidak's multiple comparisons tests. TCRdb mirrors the immuneACCESS table, restricted to in-frame sequences. Some clones are absent from its copies; in checked studies, under half trace to an unresolved V gene, and the reason for the others is unknown. V and J calls and clone size follow that table, whereas D and trimming were derived from the DNA. The sample contains some 200,000 clones, approximately 91% of them found a single time. The ten top clones hold 0.99% of the sample.

The input for sequencing was peripheral blood, taken on day 0 of AZD1222 vaccination. Recombination connected TRBV19 to TRBJ2-3; TRBD2 is possibly the D segment (7 matching bases). The clonotype was recovered from an adult in good health. CDR3 region: CASSMRGGIALDTQYF. The sequence in DNA is TGTGCCAGTAGTATGAGGGGGGGGATAGCATTGGATACGCAGTATTTT.